These 29 T cell receptor beta chains were sequenced from one sample in a study of Ad26.COV2.S vaccination and SARS-CoV-2 variants. The treatment is: roughly 20 received Ad26.COV2.S at low or high dose, single or two shots; about five received placebo; per-sample allocation not given. Collection of the samples took place on day 63 after the first injection of vaccine or placebo. The repertoire was sequenced with immunoSEQ multiplex PCR; TCRdb's copy has only in-frame clones and lacks some. The repertoire has over 300,000 clones, under 90% of them found once; the top ten carry just under 7.5%. The sample here was peripheral blood, taken in a trial of Ad26.COV2.S vaccine versus placebo. Receptors were obtained from a person between 18 and 65 years old who received the Ad26.COV2.S COVID-19 vaccine or a placebo.

The rearrangement uses TRBV19 and TRBJ2-3; TRBD1 might be the D (6 bases). The CDR3 covers 15 residues. The germline V gene has CDR1 LNHDA and CDR2 SQIVND (reference sequence). The V and J ends lost 1 base and 5 bases respectively, with 13 bases between them. The CDR3 loop reads CASSIGGQRGDTQYF. The CDR3 DNA follows: TGTGCCAGTAGTATAGGGGGACAAAGGGGAGATACGCAGTATTTT.

The V gene is TRBV27, the J gene TRBJ2-2; 9 nucleotides agree with TRBD2. CDR3 length equals 16 residues. CDR1 is MNHEY and CDR2 is SMNVEV in the germline V gene (reference sequence). J lost 2 bases, V lost 4 bases, and 5 bases had no gene match. CDR3 region: CASSWLAGRNTGELFF. The CDR3 nucleotides are TGTGCCAGCAGTTGGCTAGCGGGGAGAAACACCGGGGAGCTGTTTTTT.

The chain is built from TRBV7-9 and TRBJ1-1; D call uncertain. The CDR3 is made up of 13 amino acids. Germline V gene sequence: CDR1 SEHNR, CDR2 FQNEAQ (reference sequence). Trimming left V 8 bases short and J 2 bases short, with 12 bases between. CDR3 residues: CASGRSGNTEAFF. CDR3 coding DNA: TGTGCCAGCGGCCGTTCGGGAAACACTGAAGCTTTCTTT.

V usage is TRBV7-9 and J usage is TRBJ2-1; D unresolved. The V and J ends lost 5 bases and 10 bases respectively, with 12 bases between them. Germline V gene lookup returns CDR1 SEHNR and CDR2 FQNEAQ (reference sequence). The CDR3 spans 12 residues. The CDR3 reads CASSGFFQEQFF. In nucleotides, the CDR3 is TGTGCCAGCAGCGGGTTTTTCCAGGAGCAGTTCTTC.

The chain carries TRBV6-5 and TRBJ2-3; TRBD1 matches 7 bases. The CDR3 loop spans 15 amino acids. Germline loops: CDR1 MNHEY, CDR2 SVGAGI. The J segment lost 5 bases and the V segment lost 0 bases, leaving 5 bases of the junction unmatched. The CDR3 here is CASSYSKGAGDTQYF. The CDR3, as DNA: TGTGCCAGCAGTTACTCAAAGGGGGCGGGAGATACGCAGTATTTT.

The table lists this clone with a count of one. This sample includes further DNA sequences coding for the same CDR3. The genes are TRBV9 and TRBJ2-7; weak D call: TRBD2 (7 bases). The CDR3 consists of 14 residues. V shed 0 bases and J shed 2 bases, with 9 bases lying between them. Germline lookup yields CDR1 SGDLS and CDR2 YYNGEE. The chain's CDR3 is CASSVAGGTYEQYF. CDR3 DNA sequence: TGTGCCAGCAGCGTAGCGGGGGGCACCTACGAGCAGTACTTC.

This chain connects TRBV28 to TRBJ1-2; no clear D. CDR3 length: 13 residues. The V gene lost 7 bases and the J gene lost 2 bases, with 11 bases spanning the gap. Germline V gene sequence: CDR1 MDHEN, CDR2 SYDVKM. CDR3 protein: CASIHPKNYGYTF. CDR3 DNA sequence: TGTGCCAGCATACACCCGAAGAACTATGGCTACACCTTC.

The rearrangement joins TRBV7-3 to TRBJ2-5; 8 bases are a match to TRBD2. Losses at the gene ends were 5 bases for V and 5 bases for J; bases not matched to a gene: 4. Germline CDR1 reads SGHTA; CDR2 reads FQGTGA. The CDR3 sequence is 13 residues long. CDR3 sequence reads: CASSRGLAETQYF. CDR3 sequence (DNA): TGTGCCAGCAGCCGCGGACTAGCCGAGACCCAGTACTTC. Filled out from reference TRBV7-3 and TRBJ2-5, the complete variable domain reads GAGVSQTPSNKVTEKGKYVELRCDPISGHTALYWYRQSLGQGPEFLIYFQGTGAADDSGLPNDRFFAVRPEGSVSTLKIQRTERGDSAVYLCASSRGLAETQYFGPGTRLLVL.

The CDR3 DNA reads TGTGCCAGCAGCCCCGGGGGGGCCGATAGGGGTGAGCAGTTCTTC. Translating gives CASSPGGADRGEQFF. The genes are TRBV11-2 and TRBJ2-1; the match to TRBD2 covers 8 bases. Germline loops: CDR1 SGHAT, CDR2 FQNNGV. The CDR3 has 15 residues. The ends lost 5 bases at V and 9 bases at J; junction bases unmatched: 12.

This chain connects TRBV9 to TRBJ1-3; TRBD1 agrees at 8 bases. In germline, CDR1 is SGDLS, CDR2 YYNGEE. Trimming removed 4 bases from V and 2 bases from J; junction bases left unmatched: 11. The CDR3 runs 17 residues. The CDR3 spells CASSTSTGANPGNTIYF. The CDR3 nucleotides read TGTGCCAGCAGCACGTCGACAGGGGCAAATCCTGGAAACACCATATATTTT.

The chain combines TRBV7-6 with TRBJ2-2; the D gene is possibly TRBD2 (5 bases). Trimming took off 3 bases at V and 4 bases at J, with 15 bases between the two ends. Germline CDR1 reads SGHVS; CDR2 reads FNYEAQ. The CDR3 has 16 amino acids. Here the CDR3 reads CASSFWSGVGTGELFF. The CDR3 DNA is TGTGCCAGCAGCTTTTGGTCCGGGGTTGGCACCGGGGAGCTGTTTTTT.

V and J are TRBV12-5 and TRBJ2-5; no clear D. CDR1 is LGHNT and CDR2 is FRNRAP in the germline V gene. This CDR3 is 13 amino acids long. The V gene lost 7 bases and the J gene lost 2 bases, with 11 bases spanning the gap. The CDR3 bases are TGTGCTAGTGTGGGGTGGGCACAAGAGACCCAGTACTTC. Translation gives CASVGWAQETQYF. Drawing the rest from reference TRBV12-5 and TRBJ2-5, the complete variable domain is DARVTQTPRHKVTEMGQEVTMRCQPILGHNTVFWYRQTMMQGLELLAYFRNRAPLDDSGMPKDRFSAEMPDATLATLKIQPSEPRDSAVYFCASVGWAQETQYFGPGTRLLVL.

V and J are TRBV19 and TRBJ2-6; no definite D call. Trimming stripped 0 bases from V and 0 bases from J, with 3 bases between. The germline gives CDR1 LNHDA, CDR2 SQIVND (reference sequence). The CDR3 runs to 15 residues. CDR3 DNA sequence: TGTGCCAGTAGTATAGACAGCTCTGGGGCCAACGTCCTGACTTTC. This codes for CASSIDSSGANVLTF. The whole variable domain, filled in from reference TRBV19 and TRBJ2-6, reads DGGITQSPKYLFRKEGQNVTLSCEQNLNHDAMYWYRQDPGQGLRLIYYSQIVNDFQKGDIAEGYSVSREKKESFPLTVTSAQKNPTAFYLCASSIDSSGANVLTFGAGSRLTVL.

The chain recombines TRBV7-9 with TRBJ2-5, with a possible D match to TRBD2 (6 bases). Germline V CDR1 and CDR2: SEHNR, FQNEAQ (reference sequence). CDR3 size: 14 residues. V was pared by 5 bases and J by 5 bases, with 15 bases between. This CDR3 is CASSSGGTWETQYF. In DNA, the CDR3 is TGTGCCAGCAGCAGCGGAGGGACGTGGGAGACCCAGTACTTC.

The CDR3 protein is CASSRDRTYEQYF. DNA for the CDR3: TGTGCCAGCAGCAGGGACCGCACCTACGAGCAGTACTTC. The chain is built from TRBV5-4 and TRBJ2-7, with D perhaps matching TRBD1 or TRBD2 (5 bases each). V shed 4 bases and J shed 2 bases, with 10 bases lying between them. This CDR3 comprises 13 residues. From germline, CDR1 is SGHNT and CDR2 YYREEE (reference sequence).

The chain has TRBV28 and TRBJ1-3; possibly TRBD1 for D (5 bases). The CDR3 loop spans 13 amino acids. CDR1 and CDR2 (germline): MDHEN, SYDVKM. V was trimmed by 6 bases and J by 4 bases, leaving 10 bases between them. CDR3 loop: CASRWDLGNTIYF. The CDR3 DNA follows: TGTGCCAGCAGATGGGACTTGGGAAACACCATATATTTT.

The chain employs TRBV7-2 and TRBJ2-5; 9 bases match TRBD1. Germline loops: CDR1 SGHTA, CDR2 FQGNSA. V lost 5 bases and J lost 4; bases outside the gene matches: 11. This CDR3 has 16 amino acids. The CDR3 DNA is TGTGCCAGCAGCCTACGACCGGGACAGGGTTTAGAGACCCAGTACTTC. It codes for CASSLRPGQGLETQYF.

The rearrangement uses TRBV5-8 and TRBJ1-6; D gene ambiguous. The CDR3 totals 14 residues. Trimming removed 0 bases from V and 8 bases from J, with 9 bases in between. The germline V gene encodes CDR1 SGHTS and CDR2 YDEGEE. The DNA of the CDR3 is TGTGCCAGCAGCTTGGGTGGTGGTGATTCACCCCTCCACTTT. This encodes CASSLGGGDSPLHF.

This chain joins TRBV13 and TRBJ2-7; possible D gene TRBD1, 5 bases. The CDR3 contains 14 residues. Germline CDR1 PRHDT, CDR2 FYEKMQ (reference sequence). V was cut by 5 bases and J by 0 bases, with 11 bases left in between. DNA of the CDR3: TGTGCCAGCAGCAATTCAGGGTCCTCCTACGAGCAGTACTTC. This encodes CASSNSGSSYEQYF.

The rearrangement links TRBV5-1 to TRBJ1-5; a weak D match, TRBD1 (6 bases). The CDR3 extends over 15 amino acids. Germline V gene sequence: CDR1 SGHRS, CDR2 YFSETQ. V was shortened by 1 base and J by 4 bases, with 12 bases between the two germline ends. The CDR3 sequence: CASSLNIGGNQPQHF. CDR3 DNA sequence: TGCGCCAGCAGCTTGAACATAGGGGGAAATCAGCCCCAGCATTTT.

V is TRBV27 and J is TRBJ1-1; the D is unclear. Germline V gene sequence: CDR1 MNHEY, CDR2 SMNVEV (reference sequence). The ends were cut back, 2 bases at V and 0 bases at J, with 4 bases in the middle. This CDR3 is built from 13 residues. CDR3 coding DNA: TGTGCCAGCAGTTTACAAGTGAACACTGAAGCTTTCTTT. Translating it yields CASSLQVNTEAFF.

Only one count was recorded for this clone. This chain links TRBV7-9 with TRBJ1-4; D uncertain. CDR1 is SEHNR and CDR2 is FQNEAQ in the germline V gene (reference sequence). This CDR3 has 16 residues. The V end lost 4 bases, the J end lost 0 bases, and 12 bases lay between the germline ends. Here the CDR3 DNA reads TGTGCCAGCAGCTCCGGGTGGTTTACAACTAATGAAAAACTGTTTTTT. Protein product: CASSSGWFTTNEKLFF.

The gene calls are TRBV7-3 and TRBJ2-5; the D is unclear. This CDR3 region has 14 residues. Trimming shortened V by 1 base and J by 1 base, and 7 bases separated the two germline ends. The germline CDR1 and CDR2 sequences are SGHTA and FQGTGA. CDR3 nucleotides: TGTGCCAGCAGCTTAAATGCGTTCCAAGAGACCCAGTACTTC. Amino acid sequence: CASSLNAFQETQYF.

The sample holds a few counts of this clone. The V gene is TRBV5-1, the J gene TRBJ2-5, with D perhaps TRBD2 (6 bases). Trimming took 2 bases from V and 4 from J, leaving 12 bases between them. CDR3 size: 14 residues. CDR1 is SGHRS, CDR2 YFSETQ, per germline. The DNA for the CDR3 is TGCGCCAGCAGCTTAGACTGGGGAGGAGAGACCCAGTACTTC. Amino acids: CASSLDWGGETQYF.

The V and J genes are TRBV5-1 and TRBJ2-7; 9 bases agree with TRBD1. Per the germline V gene, CDR1 is SGHRS and CDR2 is YFSETQ. This CDR3 has 15 amino acids. Trimming took 4 bases from V and 6 from J; bases not matched to a gene: 11. As DNA, the CDR3 is TGCGCCAGCAGCCTTGGGACAGGGTCGTATGGCGAGCAGTACTTC. Its translation: CASSLGTGSYGEQYF.

V usage is TRBV7-2 and J usage is TRBJ2-1, with TRBD2 identical over 7 bases. Per the germline V gene, CDR1 is SGHTA and CDR2 is FQGNSA. CDR3 size: 15 residues. Losses at the gene ends were 0 bases for V and 10 bases for J; bases not matched to a gene: 9. CDR3 residues: CASSLAAGRFKEQFF. CDR3 nucleotide sequence: TGTGCCAGCAGCTTAGCAGCGGGGAGGTTCAAGGAGCAGTTCTTC.

To note about this clone: This sample also contains other DNA sequences that code for the same CDR3. The chain has TRBV12-3 or TRBV12-4 and TRBJ1-2; the D gene is possibly TRBD1 (5 bases). The V end lost 4 bases, the J end lost 8 bases, and 14 bases lay between the germline ends. The CDR3 is 13 residues long. The CDR3 DNA follows: TGTGCCAGCAGTTCCGGGACCGGAGCCGGCTACACCTTC. It specifies CASSSGTGAGYTF.

As for this clone: Other DNA sequences in this specimen translate into the identical CDR3. The chain carries TRBV7-9 and TRBJ2-5; no definite D call. The V and J ends lost 8 bases and 0 bases respectively, with 10 bases between them. The CDR3 length is 13 residues. Germline V lookup: CDR1 SEHNR, CDR2 FQNEAQ (reference sequence). As DNA, the CDR3 is TGTGCCAGCTCCCCTCGGGACCAAGAGACCCAGTACTTC. Its translation is CASSPRDQETQYF.

Of note for this clone: Other DNA sequences in the sample encode the same CDR3. The V gene is TRBV18, the J gene TRBJ2-5; 7 nucleotides match TRBD1. CDR3 size: 13 residues. Germline V lookup: CDR1 KGHSH, CDR2 LQKENI. The trim removed 3 bases at V and 5 bases at J, leaving 3 bases unmatched. The CDR3 here is CASSPGQQETQYF. Written as DNA, the CDR3 is TGTGCCAGCTCACCGGGACAGCAGGAGACCCAGTACTTC.